A selection of T cell receptor beta chains follows, all from one sample in a study of T cell responses to AZD1222 COVID-19 vaccine. TCRdb's copy holds only in-frame clones and misses some; the assay was immunoSEQ multiplex PCR. The sample has some 140,000 clones, roughly 90% seen once; the top ten hold about 5.5%. The sequencing used peripheral blood, collected on day 0 of MenACWY control vaccination. The receptors stem from an adult in good health. CDR3s include the opening cysteine and the closing phenylalanine or tryptophan. D genes are given only for firm matches. Not every row has a clone size; where given, it reads once, few, many or a size class.

j_gene,d_gene,abundance,v_gene,CDR3aa,CDR3nt
TRBJ1-2,TRBD1,-,TRBV7-2,CASSSAGGGYGYTF,TGTGCCAGCAGCTCGGCAGGGGGAGGATATGGCTACACCTTC
TRBJ2-6,-,few,TRBV5-1,CASSLATGANVLTF,TGCGCCAGCAGCTTAGCTACTGGGGCCAACGTCCTGACTTTC
TRBJ1-4,TRBD1,few,TRBV4-1,CASSYGTGNEKLFF,TGCGCCAGCAGTTACGGGACAGGGAATGAAAAACTGTTTTTT
TRBJ2-3,-,-,TRBV24-1,CATSHGTPTQYF,TGTGCCACCAGTCACGGGACTCCTACGCAGTATTTT
TRBJ2-5,-,-,TRBV14,CASSQAWTETQYF,TGTGCCAGCAGCCAAGCCTGGACAGAGACCCAGTACTTC
TRBJ1-2,-,-,TRBV6-5,CASTKRGEDYGYTF,TGTGCCAGCACCAAACGGGGAGAAGACTATGGCTACACCTTC
TRBJ1-1,TRBD1,-,TRBV5-4,CASSLGTGQGTEAFF,TGTGCCAGCAGCTTAGGGACAGGGCAGGGCACTGAAGCTTTCTTT
TRBJ1-1,-,-,TRBV7-2,CASSLAMGGSRTEAFF,TGTGCCAGCAGCTTAGCCATGGGGGGTTCGAGAACTGAAGCTTTCTTT
TRBJ1-4,TRBD1,-,TRBV19,CASQTGTGAFGEKLFF,TGTGCCAGCCAAACCGGGACAGGGGCATTTGGTGAAAAACTGTTTTTT
TRBJ2-2,-,-,TRBV11-3,CASSLARGGTGELFF,TGTGCCAGCAGCTTAGCCAGGGGAGGCACCGGGGAGCTGTTTTTT
TRBJ1-2,TRBD1,-,TRBV24-1,CATSDRGYGYTF,TGTGCCACTTCAGACAGGGGCTATGGCTACACCTTC
TRBJ1-6,-,-,TRBV19,CASNRVDSPLHF,TGTGCCAGTAACAGGGTAGATTCACCCCTCCACTTT
TRBJ2-2,-,once,TRBV27,CASSPEGRITGELFF,TGTGCCAGCAGTCCCGAGGGGCGGATCACCGGGGAGCTGTTTTTT
TRBJ1-1,-,few,TRBV7-6,CASSPPPSWGTEAFF,TGTGCCAGCAGCCCCCCCCCGTCCTGGGGCACTGAAGCTTTCTTT
TRBJ1-1,-,-,TRBV24-1,CATSVGGMNTEAFF,TGTGCCACCAGTGTGGGCGGAATGAACACTGAAGCTTTCTTT
TRBJ1-4,-,once,TRBV2,CASSDPPWTEYHEKLFF,TGTGCCAGCAGTGACCCCCCCTGGACAGAATATCATGAAAAACTGTTTTTT
TRBJ1-2,TRBD1,-,TRBV7-2,CASSSGQGPTRGYTF,TGTGCCAGCAGCTCCGGACAGGGGCCCACTAGGGGCTACACCTTC